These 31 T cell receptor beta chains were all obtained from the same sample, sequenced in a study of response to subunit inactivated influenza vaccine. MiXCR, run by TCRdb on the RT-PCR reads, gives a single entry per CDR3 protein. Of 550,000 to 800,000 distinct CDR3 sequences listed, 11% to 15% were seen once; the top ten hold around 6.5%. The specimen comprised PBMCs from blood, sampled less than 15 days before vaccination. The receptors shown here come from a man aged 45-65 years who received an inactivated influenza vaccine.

Here the CDR3 reads CSARGLRSSYNEQFF. DNA for the CDR3: TGCAGTGCTAGAGGATTACGCTCCTCCTACAATGAGCAGTTCTTC. The chain joins TRBV20-1 to TRBJ2-1; D not certain. V lost 1 base to trimming and J lost 0 bases, with 10 bases between them. Looked up from germline, CDR1 is DFQATT and CDR2 is SNEGSKA (reference sequence). The CDR3 has 15 amino acids.

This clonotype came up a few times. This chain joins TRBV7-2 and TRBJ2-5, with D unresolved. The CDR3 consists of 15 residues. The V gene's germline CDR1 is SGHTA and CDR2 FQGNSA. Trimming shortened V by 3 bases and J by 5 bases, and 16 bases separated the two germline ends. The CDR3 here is CASSLISSLGETQYF. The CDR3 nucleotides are TGTGCCAGCAGCTTGATCTCGTCGCTGGGGGAGACCCAGTACTTC.

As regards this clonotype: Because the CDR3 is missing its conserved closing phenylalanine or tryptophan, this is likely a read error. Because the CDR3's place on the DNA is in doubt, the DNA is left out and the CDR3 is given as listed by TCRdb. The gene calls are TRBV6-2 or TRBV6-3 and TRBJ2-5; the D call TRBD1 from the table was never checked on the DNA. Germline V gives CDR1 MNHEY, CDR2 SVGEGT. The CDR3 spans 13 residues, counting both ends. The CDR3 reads CASSLPPGIFHTI.

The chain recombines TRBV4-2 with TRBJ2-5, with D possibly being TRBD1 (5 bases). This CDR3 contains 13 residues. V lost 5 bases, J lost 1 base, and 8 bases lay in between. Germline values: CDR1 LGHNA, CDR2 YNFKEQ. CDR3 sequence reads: CASSKRGQETQYF. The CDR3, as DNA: TGTGCCAGCAGCAAAAGGGGCCAAGAGACCCAGTACTTC.

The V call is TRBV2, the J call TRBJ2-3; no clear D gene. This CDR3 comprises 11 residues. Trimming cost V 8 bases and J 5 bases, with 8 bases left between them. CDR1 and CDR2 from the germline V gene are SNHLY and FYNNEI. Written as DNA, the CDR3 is TGTGCCAGCGGTAGTGAAGATACGCAGTATTTT. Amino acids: CASGSEDTQYF.

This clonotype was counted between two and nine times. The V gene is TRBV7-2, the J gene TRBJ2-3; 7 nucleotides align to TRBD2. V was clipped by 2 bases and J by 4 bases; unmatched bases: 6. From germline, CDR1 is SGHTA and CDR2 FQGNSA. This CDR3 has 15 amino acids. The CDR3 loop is CASSLLAVGADTQYF. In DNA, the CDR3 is TGTGCCAGCAGCTTACTAGCGGTTGGGGCAGATACGCAGTATTTT.

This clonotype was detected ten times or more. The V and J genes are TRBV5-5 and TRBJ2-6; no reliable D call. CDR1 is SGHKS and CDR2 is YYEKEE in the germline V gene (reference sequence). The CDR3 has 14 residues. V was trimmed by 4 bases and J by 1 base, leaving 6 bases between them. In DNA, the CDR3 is TGTGCCAGCAGCCGGGTGTCTGGGGCCAACGTCCTGACTTTC. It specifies CASSRVSGANVLTF.

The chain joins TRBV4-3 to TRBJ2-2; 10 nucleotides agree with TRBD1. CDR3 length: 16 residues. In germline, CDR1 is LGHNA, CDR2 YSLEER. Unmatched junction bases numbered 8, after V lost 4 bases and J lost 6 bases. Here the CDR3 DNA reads TGCGCCAGCAGCCTTGGGGGGACAGGGGTCGCCGGGGAGCTGTTTTTT. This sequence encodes CASSLGGTGVAGELFF.

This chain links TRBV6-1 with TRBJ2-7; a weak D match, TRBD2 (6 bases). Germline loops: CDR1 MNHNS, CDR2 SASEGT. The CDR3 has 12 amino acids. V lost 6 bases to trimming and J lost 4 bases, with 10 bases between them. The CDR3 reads CASRTSWYEQYF. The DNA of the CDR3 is TGTGCCAGCAGGACTAGTTGGTACGAGCAGTACTTC.

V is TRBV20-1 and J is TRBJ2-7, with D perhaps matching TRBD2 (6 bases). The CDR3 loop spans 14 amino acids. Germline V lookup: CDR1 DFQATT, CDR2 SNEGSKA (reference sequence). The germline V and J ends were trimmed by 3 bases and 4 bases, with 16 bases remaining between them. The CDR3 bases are TGCAGTGCTAGTGGGGGGAGCAGGGTTTACGAGCAGTACTTC. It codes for CSASGGSRVYEQYF.

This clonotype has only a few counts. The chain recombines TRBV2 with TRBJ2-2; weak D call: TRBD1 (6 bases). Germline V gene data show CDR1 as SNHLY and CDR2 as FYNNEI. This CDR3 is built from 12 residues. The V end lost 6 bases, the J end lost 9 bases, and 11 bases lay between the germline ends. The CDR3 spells CASSGTPRELFF. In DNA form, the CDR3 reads TGTGCCAGCAGCGGGACACCCCGGGAGCTGTTTTTT.

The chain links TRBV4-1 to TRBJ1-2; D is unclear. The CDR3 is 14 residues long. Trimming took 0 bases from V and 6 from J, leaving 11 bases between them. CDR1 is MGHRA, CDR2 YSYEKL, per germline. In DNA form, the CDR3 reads TGCGCCAGCAGCCAAGAAACGCGGGGTGATGGCTACACCTTC. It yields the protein CASSQETRGDGYTF.

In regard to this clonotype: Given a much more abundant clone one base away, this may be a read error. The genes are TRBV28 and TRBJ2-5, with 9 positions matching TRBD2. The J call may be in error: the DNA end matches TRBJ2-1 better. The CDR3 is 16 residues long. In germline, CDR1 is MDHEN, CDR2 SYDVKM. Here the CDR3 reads CASSEPGLAGAETQFF. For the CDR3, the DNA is TGTGCCAGCAGTGAACCGGGACTAGCCGGGGCAGAGACCCAGTTCTTC.

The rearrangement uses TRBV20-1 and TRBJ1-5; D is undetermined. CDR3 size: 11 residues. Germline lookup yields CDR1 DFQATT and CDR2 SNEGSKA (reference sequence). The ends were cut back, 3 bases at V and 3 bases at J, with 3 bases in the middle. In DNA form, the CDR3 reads TGCAGTGCTAGTAACAATCAGCCCCAGCATTTT. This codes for CSASNNQPQHF.

The CDR3 DNA sequence: TGCAGTGCTAGAACTGCGGCCAACACCGGGGAGCTGTTTTTT. Residues: CSARTAANTGELFF. The chain employs TRBV20-1 and TRBJ2-2, with D unclear. CDR1 and CDR2 from the germline V gene are DFQATT and SNEGSKA (reference sequence). V lost 2 bases and J 2 bases, leaving 9 bases between the germline ends. The CDR3 extends over 14 amino acids.

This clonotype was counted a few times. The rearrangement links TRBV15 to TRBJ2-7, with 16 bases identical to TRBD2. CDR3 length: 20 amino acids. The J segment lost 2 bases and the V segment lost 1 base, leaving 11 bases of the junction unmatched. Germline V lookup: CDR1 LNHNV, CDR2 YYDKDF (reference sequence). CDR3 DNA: TGTGCCACCAGCAGAGTCCCAGGGACTAGCGGGAGGGAGAGGGCCTACGAGCAGTACTTC. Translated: CATSRVPGTSGRERAYEQYF.

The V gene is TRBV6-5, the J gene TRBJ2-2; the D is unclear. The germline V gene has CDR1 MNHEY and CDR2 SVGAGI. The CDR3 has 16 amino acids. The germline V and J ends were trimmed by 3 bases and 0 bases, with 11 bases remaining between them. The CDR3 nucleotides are TGTGCCAGCAGTTATACGGAGACAACGAACACCGGGGAGCTGTTTTTT. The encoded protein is CASSYTETTNTGELFF.

Written as DNA, the CDR3 is TGTGCCATCAGTTCCGGGACTAGCTGGCAAGAGACCCAGTACTTC. Amino acids: CAISSGTSWQETQYF. The chain combines TRBV10-3 with TRBJ2-5, with 9 positions matching TRBD2. The V gene end was trimmed by 5 bases and the J gene end by 2 bases; junction bases not matched to a gene: 6. Germline-derived CDR1 and CDR2 are ENHRY and SYGVKD. This CDR3 is 15 amino acids long.

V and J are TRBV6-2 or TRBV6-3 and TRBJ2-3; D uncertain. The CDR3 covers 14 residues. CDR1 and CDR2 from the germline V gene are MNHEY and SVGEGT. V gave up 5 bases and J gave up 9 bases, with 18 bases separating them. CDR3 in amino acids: CASSPRARILTQYF. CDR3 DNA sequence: TGTGCCAGCAGTCCCCGGGCCCGCATATTGACGCAGTATTTT.

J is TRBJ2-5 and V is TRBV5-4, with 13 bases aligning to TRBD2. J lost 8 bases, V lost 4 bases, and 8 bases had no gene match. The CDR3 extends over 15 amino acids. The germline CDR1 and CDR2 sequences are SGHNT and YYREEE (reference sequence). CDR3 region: CASSPGLAGLGTQYF. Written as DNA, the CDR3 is TGTGCCAGCAGCCCGGGACTAGCGGGGCTTGGAACCCAGTACTTC.

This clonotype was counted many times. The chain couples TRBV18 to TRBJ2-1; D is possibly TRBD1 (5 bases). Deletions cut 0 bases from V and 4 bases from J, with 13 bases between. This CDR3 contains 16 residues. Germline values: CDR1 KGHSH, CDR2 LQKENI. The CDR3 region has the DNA TGTGCCAGCTCACCACCATCACAGGCACTTTACAATGAGCAGTTCTTC. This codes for CASSPPSQALYNEQFF.

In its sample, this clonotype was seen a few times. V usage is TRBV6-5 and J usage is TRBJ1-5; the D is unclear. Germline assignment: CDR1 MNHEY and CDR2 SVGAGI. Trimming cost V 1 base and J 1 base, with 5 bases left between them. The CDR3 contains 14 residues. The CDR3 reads CASSYLASNQPQHF. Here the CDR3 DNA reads TGTGCCAGCAGTTACTTGGCCAGCAATCAGCCCCAGCATTTT.

The CDR3 DNA is TGTGCCTGGAGCAGGCTAGCGGGCAGCACAGATACGCAGTATTTT. It specifies CAWSRLAGSTDTQYF. V gene TRBV30 combines with J gene TRBJ2-3, with 8 nucleotides matching TRBD2. With 3 bases clipped from V and 0 bases from J, the junction kept 5 bases outside the gene matches. The V gene's germline CDR1 is GTSNPN and CDR2 SVGIG (reference sequence). CDR3 size: 15 residues. The variable domain in full, with the rest retrieved from reference TRBV30 and TRBJ2-3, is SQTIHQWPATLVQPVGSPLSLECTVEGTSNPNLYWYRQAAGRGLQLLFYSVGIGQISSEVPQNLSASRPQDRQFILSSKKLLLSDSGFYLCAWSRLAGSTDTQYFGPGTRLTVL.

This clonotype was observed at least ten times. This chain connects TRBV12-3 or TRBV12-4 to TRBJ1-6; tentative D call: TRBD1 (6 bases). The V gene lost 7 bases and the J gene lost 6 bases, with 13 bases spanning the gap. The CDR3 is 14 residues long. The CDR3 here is CASTPGGGNSPLHF. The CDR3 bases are TGTGCCAGCACCCCGGGAGGGGGTAATTCACCCCTCCACTTT.

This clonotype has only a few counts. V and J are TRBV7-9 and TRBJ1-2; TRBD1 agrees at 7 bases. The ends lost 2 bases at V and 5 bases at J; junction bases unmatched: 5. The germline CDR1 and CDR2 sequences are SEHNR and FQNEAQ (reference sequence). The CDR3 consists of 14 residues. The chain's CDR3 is CASSLYRGEYGYTF. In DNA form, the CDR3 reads TGTGCCAGCAGCTTATACAGGGGTGAATATGGCTACACCTTC.

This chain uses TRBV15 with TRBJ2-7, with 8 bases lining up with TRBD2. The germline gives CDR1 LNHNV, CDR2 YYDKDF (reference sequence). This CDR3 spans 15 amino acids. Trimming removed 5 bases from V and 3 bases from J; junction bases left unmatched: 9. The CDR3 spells CATSRTVAGHYEQYF. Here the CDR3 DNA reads TGTGCCACCAGCCGTACCGTAGCGGGACACTACGAGCAGTACTTC.

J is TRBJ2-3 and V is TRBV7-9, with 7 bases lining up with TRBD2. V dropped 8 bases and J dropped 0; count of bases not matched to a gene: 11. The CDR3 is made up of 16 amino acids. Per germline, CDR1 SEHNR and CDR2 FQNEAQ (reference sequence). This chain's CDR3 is CASEIPSGTSTDTQYF. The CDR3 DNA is TGTGCCAGCGAGATACCTAGCGGAACTAGCACAGATACGCAGTATTTT. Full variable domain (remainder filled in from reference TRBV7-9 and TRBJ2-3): DTGVSQNPRHKITKRGQNVTFRCDPISEHNRLYWYRQTLGQGPEFLTYFQNEAQLEKSRLLSDRFSAERPKGSFSTLEIQRTEQGDSAMYLCASEIPSGTSTDTQYFGPGTRLTVL.

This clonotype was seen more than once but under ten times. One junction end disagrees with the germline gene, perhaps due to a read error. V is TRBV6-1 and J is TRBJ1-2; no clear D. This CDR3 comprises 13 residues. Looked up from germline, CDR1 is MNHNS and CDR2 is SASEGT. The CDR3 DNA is TGTGCCAGCAGCCGCACACCTGCCCTTGGTGGTGCCTTC. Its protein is CASSRTPALGGAF.

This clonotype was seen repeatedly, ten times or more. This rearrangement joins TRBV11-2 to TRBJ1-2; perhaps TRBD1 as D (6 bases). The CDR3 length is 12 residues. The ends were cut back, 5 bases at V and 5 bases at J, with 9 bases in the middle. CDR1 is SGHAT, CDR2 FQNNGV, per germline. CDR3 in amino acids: CASSPGQYGYTF. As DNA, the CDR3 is TGTGCCAGCAGCCCCGGACAGTATGGCTACACCTTC.

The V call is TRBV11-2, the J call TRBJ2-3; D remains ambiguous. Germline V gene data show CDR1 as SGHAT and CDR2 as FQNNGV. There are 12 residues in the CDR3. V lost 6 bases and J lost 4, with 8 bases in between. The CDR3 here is CASSGIPDTQYF. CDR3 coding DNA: TGTGCCAGCAGTGGTATCCCAGATACGCAGTATTTT.

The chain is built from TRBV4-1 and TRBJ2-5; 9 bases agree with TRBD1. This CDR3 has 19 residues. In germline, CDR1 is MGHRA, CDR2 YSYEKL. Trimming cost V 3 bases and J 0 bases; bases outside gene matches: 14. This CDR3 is CASSQPGTGFYQYQETQYF. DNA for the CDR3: TGCGCCAGCAGCCAGCCCGGGACAGGGTTCTACCAGTACCAAGAGACCCAGTACTTC.